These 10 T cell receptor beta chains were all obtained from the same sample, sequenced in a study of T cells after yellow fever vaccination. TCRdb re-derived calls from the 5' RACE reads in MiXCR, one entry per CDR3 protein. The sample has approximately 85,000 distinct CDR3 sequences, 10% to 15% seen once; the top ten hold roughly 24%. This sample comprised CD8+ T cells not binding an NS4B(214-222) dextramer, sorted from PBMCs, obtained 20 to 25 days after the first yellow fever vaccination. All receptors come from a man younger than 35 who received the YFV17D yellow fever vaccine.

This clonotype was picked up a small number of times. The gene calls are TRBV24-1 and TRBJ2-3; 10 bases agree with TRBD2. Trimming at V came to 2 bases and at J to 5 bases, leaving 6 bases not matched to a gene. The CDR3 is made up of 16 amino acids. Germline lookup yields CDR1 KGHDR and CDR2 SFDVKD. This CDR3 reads CATSDYERGGLDTQYF. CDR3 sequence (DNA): TGTGCCACCAGTGATTATGAGCGGGGGGGCCTAGATACGCAGTATTTT.

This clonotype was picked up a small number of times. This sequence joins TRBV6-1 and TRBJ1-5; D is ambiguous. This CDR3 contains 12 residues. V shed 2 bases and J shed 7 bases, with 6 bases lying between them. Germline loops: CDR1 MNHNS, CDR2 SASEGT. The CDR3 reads CASSEREQPQHF. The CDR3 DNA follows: TGTGCCAGCAGTGAAAGAGAGCAGCCCCAGCATTTT.

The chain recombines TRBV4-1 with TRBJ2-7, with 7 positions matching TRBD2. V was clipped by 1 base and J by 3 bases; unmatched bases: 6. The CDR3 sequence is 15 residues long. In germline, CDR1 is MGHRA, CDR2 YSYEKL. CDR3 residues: CASSQVLAEDYEQYF. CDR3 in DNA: TGCGCCAGCAGCCAAGTGCTAGCGGAAGACTACGAGCAGTACTTC.

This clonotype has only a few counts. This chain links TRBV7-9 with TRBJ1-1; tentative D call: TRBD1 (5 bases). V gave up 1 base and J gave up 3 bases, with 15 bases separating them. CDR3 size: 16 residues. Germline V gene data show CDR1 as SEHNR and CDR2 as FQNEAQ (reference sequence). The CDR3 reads CASSLEGLDADTEAFF. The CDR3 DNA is TGTGCCAGCAGCTTAGAGGGGTTAGATGCTGACACTGAAGCTTTCTTT.

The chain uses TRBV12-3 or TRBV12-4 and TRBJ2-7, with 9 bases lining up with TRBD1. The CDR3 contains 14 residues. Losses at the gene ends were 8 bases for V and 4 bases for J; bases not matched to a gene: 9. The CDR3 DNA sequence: TGTGCCAGCGGCCGGGACAGGGAGATTTACGAGCAGTACTTC. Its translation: CASGRDREIYEQYF.

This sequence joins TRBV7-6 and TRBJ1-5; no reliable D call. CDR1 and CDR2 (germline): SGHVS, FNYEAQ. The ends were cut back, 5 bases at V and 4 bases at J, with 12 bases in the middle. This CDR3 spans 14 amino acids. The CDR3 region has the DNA TGTGCCAGCAGCCCAACAGAAACAAATCAGCCCCAGCATTTT. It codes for CASSPTETNQPQHF.

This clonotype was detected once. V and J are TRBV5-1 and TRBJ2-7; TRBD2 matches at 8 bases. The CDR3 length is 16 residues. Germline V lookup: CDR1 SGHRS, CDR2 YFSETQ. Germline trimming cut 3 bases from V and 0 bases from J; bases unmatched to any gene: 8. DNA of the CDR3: TGCGCCAGCAGCTCAGGGATAGCGGGGAGCTCCTACGAGCAGTACTTC. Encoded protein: CASSSGIAGSSYEQYF. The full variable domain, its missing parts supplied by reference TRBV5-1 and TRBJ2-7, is KAGVTQTPRYLIKTRGQQVTLSCSPISGHRSVSWYQQTPGQGLQFLFEYFSETQRNKGNFPGRFSGRQFSNSRSEMNVSTLELGDSALYLCASSSGIAGSSYEQYFGPGTRLTVT.

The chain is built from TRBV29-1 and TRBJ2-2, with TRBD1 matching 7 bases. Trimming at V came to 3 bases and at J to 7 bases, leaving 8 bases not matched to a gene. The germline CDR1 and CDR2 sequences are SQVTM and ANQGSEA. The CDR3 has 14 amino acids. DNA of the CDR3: TGCAGCGTTGAGGCGACAGGGAGCGGCGGGGAGCTGTTTTTT. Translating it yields CSVEATGSGGELFF.

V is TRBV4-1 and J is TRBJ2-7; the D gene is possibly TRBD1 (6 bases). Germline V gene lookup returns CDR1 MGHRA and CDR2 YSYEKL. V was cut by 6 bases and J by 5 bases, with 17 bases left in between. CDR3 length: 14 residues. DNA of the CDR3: TGCGCCAGCAGGGTCAGCTTTCAGGGGCACGAGCAGTACGTC. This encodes CASRVSFQGHEQYV.

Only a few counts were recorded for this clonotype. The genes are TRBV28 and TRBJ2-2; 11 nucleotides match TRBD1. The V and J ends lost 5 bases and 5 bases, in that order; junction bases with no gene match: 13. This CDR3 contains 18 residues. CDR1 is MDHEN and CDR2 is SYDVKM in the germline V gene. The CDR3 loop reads CASSRLKGQGVPTGELFF. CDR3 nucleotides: TGTGCCAGCAGTCGGCTGAAGGGACAGGGGGTACCTACCGGGGAGCTGTTTTTT.